What follows are 18 T cell receptor beta chains derived from one specimen sequenced in a study of cytomegalovirus exposure and HLA in healthy donors. Researchers ran the PCR with 60 Vbeta and 13 Jbeta primers. Assay: immunoSEQ multiplex PCR; the TCRdb copy retains only in-frame clones and omits some. The sample includes 50,000 or so clones, around 70% of them seen just once. Sample: PBMCs. These receptors were taken from a woman aged 50 to 60 in good health and CMV-seronegative.

This clone was counted a single time. The chain links TRBV28 to TRBJ1-5; D gene uncertain. V was cut by 7 bases and J by 4 bases, with 11 bases left in between. The CDR3 has 13 residues. Per germline, CDR1 MDHEN and CDR2 SYDVKM. The CDR3 DNA is TGTGCCAGCAACCCCCAGTCAAATCAGCCCCAGCATTTT. Translation gives CASNPQSNQPQHF.

The rearrangement joins TRBV4-1 to TRBJ2-3; maybe TRBD2 (5 bases). Germline values: CDR1 MGHRA, CDR2 YSYEKL. There are 15 residues in the CDR3. V lost 0 bases to trimming and J lost 6 bases, with 13 bases between them. This CDR3 is CASSQDQVRADTQYF. The CDR3 coding sequence is TGCGCCAGCAGCCAAGATCAAGTGCGGGCGGATACGCAGTATTTT.

The rearrangement uses TRBV5-1 and TRBJ2-5; 11 bases are shared with TRBD1. V trimming: 1 base; J trimming: 1 base; junction bases outside the gene matches: 3. CDR1 and CDR2 (germline): SGHRS, YFSETQ. This CDR3 is 16 amino acids long. CDR3: CASSLKGTGGQETQYF. In DNA form, the CDR3 reads TGCGCCAGCAGCTTGAAGGGGACAGGGGGCCAAGAGACCCAGTACTTC. The whole variable domain, filled in from reference TRBV5-1 and TRBJ2-5, reads KAGVTQTPRYLIKTRGQQVTLSCSPISGHRSVSWYQQTPGQGLQFLFEYFSETQRNKGNFPGRFSGRQFSNSRSEMNVSTLELGDSALYLCASSLKGTGGQETQYFGPGTRLLVL.

This clone turned up a few times. This chain links TRBV7-9 with TRBJ2-7, with 7 positions matching TRBD1. CDR3 length: 14 amino acids. CDR1 and CDR2 (germline): SEHNR, FQNEAQ (reference sequence). The V gene end was trimmed by 5 bases and the J gene end by 3 bases; junction bases not matched to a gene: 7. The chain's CDR3 is CASSPRDRLYEQYF. CDR3 DNA sequence: TGTGCCAGCAGCCCCCGGGACAGACTCTACGAGCAGTACTTC.

This chain connects TRBV15 to TRBJ2-1; D call uncertain. V was pared by 0 bases and J by 7 bases, with 4 bases between. CDR3 length: 12 residues. Germline values: CDR1 LNHNV, CDR2 YYDKDF (reference sequence). CDR3 residues: CATSRDSNEQFF. DNA of the CDR3: TGTGCCACCAGCAGAGACTCGAATGAGCAGTTCTTC.

A few counts support this clone. The J gene is TRBJ2-3, the V gene TRBV2, with 13 bases aligning to TRBD2. The germline gives CDR1 SNHLY, CDR2 FYNNEI. The trim removed 7 bases at V and 9 bases at J, leaving 10 bases unmatched. The CDR3 contains 15 residues. The CDR3 spells CASIERTSGSDTQYF. CDR3 sequence (DNA): TGTGCCAGCATAGAACGGACTAGCGGGAGTGACACGCAGTATTTT.

With respect to this clone: A read error may produce the germline difference seen at one junction end. The rearrangement joins TRBV5-1 to TRBJ2-5; 13 bases are shared with TRBD2. Per germline, CDR1 SGHRS and CDR2 YFSETQ. This CDR3 comprises 18 residues. CDR3 sequence reads: CASSLETSGRRSREAQYF. DNA for the CDR3: TGCGCCAGCAGCTTGGAGACTAGCGGGAGGAGATCAAGAGAGGCCCAGTACTTC.

V gene TRBV9 combines with J gene TRBJ2-1, with 8 bases that match TRBD2. The germline V gene encodes CDR1 SGDLS and CDR2 YYNGEE. The CDR3 loop spans 15 amino acids. Trimming took 3 bases from V and 10 from J; bases not matched to a gene: 12. CDR3 sequence (DNA): TGTGCCAGCAGCGCCAATAGCGGGACCCCCGGGGAGCAGTTCTTC. Encoded protein: CASSANSGTPGEQFF.

The chain has TRBV7-2 and TRBJ1-1, with 7 bases matching TRBD1. The CDR3 has 14 residues. With 3 bases clipped from V and 3 bases from J, the junction kept 4 bases outside the gene matches. The germline CDR1 and CDR2 sequences are SGHTA and FQGNSA. CDR3 bases: TGTGCCAGCAGCTTCCTCGGGACAGACACTGAAGCTTTCTTT. Translated, it gives CASSFLGTDTEAFF.

The chain couples TRBV5-1 to TRBJ1-1; D remains unclear. Germline loops: CDR1 SGHRS, CDR2 YFSETQ. Deletions cut 2 bases from V and 2 bases from J, with 13 bases between. The CDR3 loop spans 15 amino acids. In DNA, the CDR3 is TGCGCCAGCAGCTTAGGGTTGGGAGAAAACACTGAAGCTTTCTTT. Protein: CASSLGLGENTEAFF.

This clone was detected many times. The rearrangement uses TRBV10-3 and TRBJ1-2; weak D call: TRBD1 (6 bases). V lost 4 bases, J lost 6 bases, and 12 bases lay in between. Looked up from germline, CDR1 is ENHRY and CDR2 is SYGVKD. The CDR3 consists of 13 residues. Here the CDR3 reads CAISGQVGNGYTF. The CDR3 DNA is TGTGCCATCAGTGGACAGGTCGGTAATGGCTACACCTTC.

Only a few counts were recorded for this clone. The V gene is TRBV19, the J gene TRBJ1-5, with a weak D call TRBD1 (6 bases). The germline V gene has CDR1 LNHDA and CDR2 SQIVND (reference sequence). The V and J ends lost 7 bases and 4 bases respectively, with 8 bases between them. There are 12 residues in the CDR3. CDR3 in amino acids: CASTTGNQPQHF. The CDR3 DNA reads TGTGCCAGTACAACAGGGAATCAGCCCCAGCATTTT.

Comments on this clone: The conserved phenylalanine or tryptophan is not found at the CDR3 terminus, so this likely reflects a read error. V and J are TRBV30 and TRBJ1-5; D is possibly TRBD1 (5 bases). The CDR3 has 13 residues. The V end was cut by 2 bases, the J end by 4 bases, with 9 bases between. The germline gives CDR1 GTSNPN, CDR2 SVGIG (reference sequence). This CDR3 is CAWSRGDNQPQHV. In DNA, the CDR3 is TGTGCCTGGAGTCGGGGGGATAATCAGCCCCAGCATGTT.

The rearrangement joins TRBV28 to TRBJ2-1; no reliable D call. V was cut by 6 bases and J by 0 bases, with 9 bases left in between. CDR1 is MDHEN and CDR2 is SYDVKM in the germline V gene. The CDR3 consists of 14 residues. This chain's CDR3 is CASRAPLSYNEQFF. The DNA of the CDR3 is TGTGCCAGCAGGGCCCCCCTCTCCTACAATGAGCAGTTCTTC.

Only one count was recorded for this clone. The chain is built from TRBV10-3 and TRBJ1-5, with D perhaps matching TRBD1 (5 bases). V dropped 7 bases and J dropped 4 bases, with 11 bases sitting between them. CDR1 ENHRY and CDR2 SYGVKD come from the germline V gene. The CDR3 sequence is 13 residues long. CDR3 loop: CAITQGGNQPQHF. The CDR3 DNA is TGTGCCATCACGCAGGGTGGGAATCAGCCCCAGCATTTT.

As regards this clone: It is likely a read error, because the conserved phenylalanine at the end of the CDR3 is missing. Written as DNA, the CDR3 is TGTGCCAGCACCAGTGAGGTGGCCCAGCATGTT. Translating gives CASTSEVAQHV. This sequence joins TRBV28 and TRBJ1-5; the D is unclear. Germline V gene lookup returns CDR1 MDHEN and CDR2 SYDVKM. V shed 7 bases and J shed 11 bases, with 12 bases lying between them. This CDR3 is built from 11 residues.

The genes are TRBV2 and TRBJ2-1; 11 bases map to TRBD2. Germline CDR1 is SNHLY and CDR2 is FYNNEI. After removal of 5 bases from V and 8 bases from J, the junction contained 11 bases not matched to a gene. The CDR3 totals 16 residues. The CDR3 here is CASSLLAGGRGDEQFF. CDR3 DNA sequence: TGTGCCAGCAGTTTGCTAGCGGGGGGAAGGGGCGATGAGCAGTTCTTC.

The sample holds a few counts of this clone. The CDR3 region is CASSASSMASGSSEQFF. The CDR3, as DNA: TGCGCCAGCAGCGCCTCGTCTATGGCTAGCGGGAGTAGTGAGCAGTTCTTC. The rearrangement uses TRBV23-1 and TRBJ2-1, with 10 bases aligning to TRBD2. TRBV23-1 is an ORF; its function is uncertain. This CDR3 is 17 amino acids long. V shed 6 bases, J shed 9 bases, and the junction held 17 bases outside the gene matches.